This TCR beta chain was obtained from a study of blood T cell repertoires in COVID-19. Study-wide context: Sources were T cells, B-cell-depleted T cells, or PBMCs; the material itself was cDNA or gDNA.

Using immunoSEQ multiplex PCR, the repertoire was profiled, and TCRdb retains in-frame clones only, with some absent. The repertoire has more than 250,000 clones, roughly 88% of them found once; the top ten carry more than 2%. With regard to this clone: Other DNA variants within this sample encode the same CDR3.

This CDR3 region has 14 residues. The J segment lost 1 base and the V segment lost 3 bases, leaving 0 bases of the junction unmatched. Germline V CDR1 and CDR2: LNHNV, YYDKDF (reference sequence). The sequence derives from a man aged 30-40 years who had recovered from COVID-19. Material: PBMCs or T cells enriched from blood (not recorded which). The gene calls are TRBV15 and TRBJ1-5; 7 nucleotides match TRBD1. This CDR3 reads CATSRDRSNQPQHF. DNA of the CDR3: TGTGCCACCAGCAGGGACAGGAGCAATCAGCCCCAGCATTTT.